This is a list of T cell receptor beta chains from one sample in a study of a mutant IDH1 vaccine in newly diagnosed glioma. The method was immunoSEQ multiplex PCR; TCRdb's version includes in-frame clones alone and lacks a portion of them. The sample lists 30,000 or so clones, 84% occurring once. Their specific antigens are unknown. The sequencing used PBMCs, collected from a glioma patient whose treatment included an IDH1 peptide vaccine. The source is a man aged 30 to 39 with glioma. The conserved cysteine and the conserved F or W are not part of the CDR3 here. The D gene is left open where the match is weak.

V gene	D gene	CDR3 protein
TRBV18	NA	ASSPAKGYNSPLH
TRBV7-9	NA	ASRPGVRTGELF
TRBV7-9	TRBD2	ASSLSGGAGTGELF
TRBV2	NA	ASVLSNTGELF
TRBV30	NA	AWSVNREGQAF
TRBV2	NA	ASRERWTMTYEQY
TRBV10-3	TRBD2	AISSGTSGDTDTQY
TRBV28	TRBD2	ASSFYGGRGRSYNEQF
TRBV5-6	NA	ASSRGLNQNSPLH
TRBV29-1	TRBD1	SVHQDRGFGDIQY
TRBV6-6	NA	ASTPIGARTEAF
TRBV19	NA	ASSIVFGDNEQF
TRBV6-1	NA	ASNRGGVGETQY
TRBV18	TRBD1	ASSPLKGGFGANVLT
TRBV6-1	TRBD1	ASSEMGQPTVETQY
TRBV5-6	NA	ASSLEAGYAYEQY
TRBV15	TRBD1	ATSRRGQLNEQF
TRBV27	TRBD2	ASSRLAGGASYEQY
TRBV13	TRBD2	ASSLGPSGRISYNEQF
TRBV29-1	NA	SARPDAYTDTQY
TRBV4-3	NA	ASSQGQGWEQY
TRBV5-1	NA	ASSPAESGNTIY
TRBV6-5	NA	ASSYSLGGSNYGYT
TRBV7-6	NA	ASSSAPVAEAF
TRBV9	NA	ASSVWGYNEQF
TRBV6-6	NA	ASSYGNNSPLH
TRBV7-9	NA	ASSLAGRVYEQY
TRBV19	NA	ASSDPRDFNEKLF
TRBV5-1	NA	ASSRSGRAVTNEKLF
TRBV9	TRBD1	ASSVTGVRETQY
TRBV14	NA	ASSQEQGSLPTDTQY
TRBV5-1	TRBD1	ASTHGQGRTDTQY
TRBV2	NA	ASRLGDHSGNTIY
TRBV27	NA	ASSDTYQETQY
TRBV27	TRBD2	ASSLQAGKLGELF
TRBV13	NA	ASSLFFGGSQPQH
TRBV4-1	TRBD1	ASSQVGGGETQY
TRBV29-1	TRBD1	SVEGATGSDNEQF
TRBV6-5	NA	ASSYSYQGGTDTQY
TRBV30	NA	AWSERGGTDTQY
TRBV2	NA	ASSLLQETQY
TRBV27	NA	ASSWGLSSTQY
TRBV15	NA	ATTTDRQETQY
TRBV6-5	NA	ASSYSAGGDNEQF
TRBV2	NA	ASSPDRNYGYT
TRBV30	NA	AWIRNTEAF
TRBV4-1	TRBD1	ASSQYRGRFEEKLF
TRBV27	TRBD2	ASKLAGGYEQY
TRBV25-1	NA	ASSETRDLDIQY
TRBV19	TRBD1	ASSTPTGVRGNSPLH